The 9 T cell receptor beta chains presented below share a single source sample, sequenced in a study of shared clonotypes between healthy human individuals. TCRdb's copy holds only in-frame clones and misses some; the assay was immunoSEQ multiplex PCR. This sample carries 2 million to 2.5 million clones, around 93% of them seen once, and the ten largest clones take around 0.35%. The sample taken for sequencing was naive CD4+ T cells from PBMCs. Subset reported: CD45RA+ positively selected. These receptors were taken from a man younger than 35 in good health. Some clones in this sample may be carry-over from other donors' samples.

Worth noting for this clone: Given a much more abundant clone one base away, this may be a read error. The same CDR3 can be traced to other DNA sequences in this sample. The chain combines TRBV18 with TRBJ2-3; no clear D. The CDR3 consists of 11 residues. Germline CDR1 KGHSH, CDR2 LQKENI. V was pared by 3 bases and J by 4 bases, with 2 bases between. CDR3 sequence reads: CASSPSDTQYF. CDR3 coding DNA: TGTGCCAGCTCACCGTCAGATACGCAGTATTTT.

This rearrangement joins TRBV28 to TRBJ1-1; D gene unclear. The CDR3 is 13 amino acids. V lost 2 bases, J lost 7 bases, and 11 bases lay in between. Looked up from germline, CDR1 is MDHEN and CDR2 is SYDVKM. CDR3 coding DNA: TGTGCCAGCAGTTTAAAATCGTGGATTGAAGCTTTCTTT. Translation gives CASSLKSWIEAFF.

This rearrangement joins TRBV28 to TRBJ2-3; 8 bases map to TRBD2. With V trimmed by 3 bases and J by 10 bases, 9 bases remained unmatched. The CDR3 sequence is 14 residues long. Germline CDR1 and CDR2: MDHEN and SYDVKM. CDR3 sequence (DNA): TGTGCCAGCAGTTTGTCTGGGACTAGAGTAGCGCAGTATTTT. It encodes CASSLSGTRVAQYF.

The chain is built from TRBV28 and TRBJ1-2, with D unresolved. This CDR3 comprises 16 residues. Germline-derived CDR1 and CDR2 are MDHEN and SYDVKM. V was cut by 1 base and J by 4 bases, with 16 bases left in between. In DNA form, the CDR3 reads TGTGCCAGCAGTTTATTGTTGTCGGACGGACCCTATGGCTACACCTTC. This encodes CASSLLLSDGPYGYTF.

The chain has TRBV2 and TRBJ2-1; 7 bases agree with TRBD1. Germline V CDR1 and CDR2: SNHLY, FYNNEI. V shed 4 bases, J shed 3 bases, and the junction held 6 bases outside the gene matches. The CDR3 is 15 amino acids. The CDR3 DNA is TGTGCCAGCAGTGCCCAGGGACAGAGCTACAATGAGCAGTTCTTC. Encoded protein: CASSAQGQSYNEQFF.

The chain links TRBV11-2 to TRBJ2-7, with D uncertain. This CDR3 spans 15 amino acids. V lost 5 bases and J lost 3, with 17 bases in between. The germline gives CDR1 SGHAT, CDR2 FQNNGV. The CDR3 nucleotides read TGTGCCAGCAGCCCCCCCGAAGGGATATACTACGAGCAGTACTTC. Translation gives CASSPPEGIYYEQYF.

The chain recombines TRBV7-8 with TRBJ2-1; 12 nucleotides match TRBD2. Germline V gene sequence: CDR1 SGHVS, CDR2 FQNEAQ. Trimming at V came to 2 bases and at J to 10 bases, leaving 12 bases not matched to a gene. The CDR3 length is 17 residues. The CDR3 sequence: CASSLSLAGGPRGEQFF. CDR3 DNA: TGTGCCAGCAGCTTAAGTCTAGCGGGAGGGCCCCGGGGAGAGCAGTTCTTC.

The CDR3 nucleotides are TGTGCCAGCAGCGTCCAGGGACAGACAGGTGAGCAGTTCTTC. Encoded protein: CASSVQGQTGEQFF. The rearrangement joins TRBV9 to TRBJ2-1; 7 bases are shared with TRBD1. CDR3 length equals 14 residues. Trimming removed 2 bases from V and 9 bases from J; junction bases left unmatched: 8. From germline, CDR1 is SGDLS and CDR2 YYNGEE.

The chain combines TRBV11-3 with TRBJ2-1; perhaps TRBD1 as D (5 bases). Germline lookup yields CDR1 SGHNT and CDR2 YENEEA. V was clipped by 5 bases and J by 8 bases, with 22 bases between them. The CDR3 extends over 16 amino acids. The CDR3 nucleotides are TGTGCCAGCAGCCCGACCGGTGTCAGGGTGCGAGATGAGCAGTTCTTC. Translating it yields CASSPTGVRVRDEQFF.